The 9 T cell receptor beta chains in this list originate from one sample, sequenced in a study of T cell clusters in autoimmune cytopenias (dated by TCRdb to the late 2010s). TCRdb records Illumina MiSeq as the sequencer. Multiplex PCR with a touch-down protocol amplified TRB rearrangements, with the TRB-A and TRB-B primer pools combined in a single tube. TCRdb reanalyzed the reads, keeping one entry per CDR3 protein sequence and omitting DNA. The sample table includes around 8,000 distinct CDR3 sequences. The ten largest clones add up to about 33% of the sample. Per sample, roughly 260 ng of peripheral blood genomic DNA, 35,000 to 45,000 genome equivalents, was used for TRB amplification. This same sample was also part of a study on T cell repertoires in aging, cancer and after chemotherapy.

The sample taken for sequencing was peripheral blood. These receptors originate from a human donor with an autoimmune cytopenia or autoimmune hepatitis (not recorded which).

V gene TRBV6-1 combines with J gene TRBJ2-7. This CDR3 has 14 amino acids. The germline V gene encodes CDR1 MNHNS and CDR2 SASEGT. CDR3 protein: CASSARLAPTSNYF.

The V and J genes are TRBV10-3 and TRBJ1-3; TCRdb reports TRBD1, a call that lacks DNA to check it against. In germline, CDR1 is ENHRY, CDR2 SYGVKD. The CDR3 is 14 residues long. The CDR3: CAIRPGQGANTIYF.

The rearrangement joins TRBV12-3 or TRBV12-4 to TRBJ1-1; as DNA is missing, the TRBD1 call by TCRdb cannot be tested. The CDR3 is 14 amino acids. The CDR3 spells CASIRTGARTEAFF.

By frequency, this clonotype is medium-sized. Here the CDR3 reads CASSLTGSWDEQYF. This chain uses TRBV19 with TRBJ2-7; TCRdb returns TRBD1, unconfirmable since there is no DNA. The CDR3 runs to 14 residues. CDR1 is LNHDA, CDR2 SQIVND, per germline (reference sequence).

V usage is TRBV6-1 and J usage is TRBJ1-5. Germline V gene sequence: CDR1 MNHNS, CDR2 SASEGT. This CDR3 spans 14 amino acids. CDR3: CASREAGSNQPQHF.

This sequence joins TRBV20-1 and TRBJ1-2. Germline lookup yields CDR1 DFQATT and CDR2 SNEGSKA (reference sequence). The CDR3 totals 12 residues. CDR3 sequence reads: CSARDGFGGYTF.

The J gene is TRBJ2-1, the V gene TRBV6-4; TCRdb reports TRBD2, a call that lacks DNA to check it against. Per germline, CDR1 MRHNA and CDR2 SNTAGT. The CDR3 consists of 18 residues. CDR3 loop: CASSELWTSGTLYNEQFF.

The gene calls are TRBV5-6 and TRBJ2-1; TCRdb proposes TRBD1, but this gene call is untestable without DNA. The CDR3 is 14 residues long. In germline, CDR1 is SGHDT, CDR2 YYEEEE. The CDR3 spells CARSLLQGAAEQFF.

According to its frequency, this clonotype is medium-sized. The chain combines TRBV30 with TRBJ1-5; lacking DNA, the TRBD1 call made by TCRdb goes unchecked. Germline CDR1 and CDR2: GTSNPN and SVGIG (reference sequence). This CDR3 region has 13 residues. The CDR3 loop is CAWSSGTNQPQHF.